This T cell receptor beta chain is from a study of cytotoxic CD8 clonotypes in ibrutinib-treated CLL. Study in general: Patients gave response samples after a median about 12 months of treatment, range 6 to 36. Findings and caveats of the study: Upon ibrutinib response clonality rose, and upon progression it fell back toward baseline.

For this clone: Its target is unknown.

A 1 in 200,000 to 1 in 1 million T cell depth was the sequencing target. This table comes from immunoSEQ multiplex PCR, and its TCRdb copy is limited to in-frame clones, with some not included. The table records approximately 350,000 clones, 60% to 80% of them present only once. The junction had 15 bases not matched to a gene; V was cut back by 0 bases and J by 3 bases. CDR3 length equals 19 residues. Germline loops: CDR1 SGDLS, CDR2 YYNGEE. This clonotype was obtained from a human donor with chronic lymphocytic leukemia. This specimen consisted of PBMCs, obtained after 36 months of ibrutinib treatment. The V and J genes are TRBV9 and TRBJ2-1, with 7 positions matching TRBD1. CDR3 coding DNA: TGTGCCAGCAGCGTAGCTCCCTGGACAGGATTGGGTAGCTACAATGAGCAGTTCTTC. Translating it yields CASSVAPWTGLGSYNEQFF.